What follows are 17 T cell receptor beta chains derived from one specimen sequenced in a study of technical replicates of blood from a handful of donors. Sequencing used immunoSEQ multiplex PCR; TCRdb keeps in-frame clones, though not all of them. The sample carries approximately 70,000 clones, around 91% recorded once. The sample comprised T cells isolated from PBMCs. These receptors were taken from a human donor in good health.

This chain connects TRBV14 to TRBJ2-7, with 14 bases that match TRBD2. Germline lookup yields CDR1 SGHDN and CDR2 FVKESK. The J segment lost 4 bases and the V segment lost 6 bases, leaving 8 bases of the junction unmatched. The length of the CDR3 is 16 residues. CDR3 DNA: TGTGCCAGCAGTCCTCCCGGGACTAGCGGGGGTTACGAGCAGTACTTC. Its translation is CASSPPGTSGGYEQYF.

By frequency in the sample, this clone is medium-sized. The CDR3 here is CSAKRGNTIYF. Written as DNA, the CDR3 is TGCAGCGCGAAACGGGGAAACACCATATATTTT. The chain couples TRBV20-1 to TRBJ1-3; D is uncertain. CDR1 DFQATT and CDR2 SNEGSKA come from the germline V gene (reference sequence). The CDR3 extends over 11 amino acids.

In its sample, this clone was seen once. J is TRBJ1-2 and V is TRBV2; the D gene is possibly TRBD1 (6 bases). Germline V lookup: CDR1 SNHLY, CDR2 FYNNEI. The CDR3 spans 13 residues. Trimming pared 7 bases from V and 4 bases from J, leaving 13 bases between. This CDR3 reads CASTYRVVYGYTF. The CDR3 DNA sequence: TGTGCCAGCACTTACAGGGTTGTCTATGGCTACACCTTC.

The CDR3 DNA is TGTGCCAGCAGCTTAGACCGGACATTACACACCGGGGAGCTGTTTTTT. Protein product: CASSLDRTLHTGELFF. The chain recombines TRBV11-2 with TRBJ2-2, with a possible D match to TRBD1 (5 bases). CDR1 and CDR2 from the germline V gene are SGHAT and FQNNGV. The ends were cut back, 0 bases at V and 3 bases at J, with 11 bases in the middle. The CDR3 runs to 16 residues.

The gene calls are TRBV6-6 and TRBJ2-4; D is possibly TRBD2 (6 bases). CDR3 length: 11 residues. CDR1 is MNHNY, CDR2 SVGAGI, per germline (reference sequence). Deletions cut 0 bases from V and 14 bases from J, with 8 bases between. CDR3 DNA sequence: TGTGCCAGCAGTTACTCGGGGACTGAGTACTTC. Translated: CASSYSGTEYF.

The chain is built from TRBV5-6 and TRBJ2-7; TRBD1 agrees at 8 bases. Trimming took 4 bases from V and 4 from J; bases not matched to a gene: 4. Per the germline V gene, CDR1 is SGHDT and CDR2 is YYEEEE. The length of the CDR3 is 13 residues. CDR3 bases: TGTGCCAGCAGCCGGGACAGGCGTTACGAGCAGTACTTC. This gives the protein CASSRDRRYEQYF.

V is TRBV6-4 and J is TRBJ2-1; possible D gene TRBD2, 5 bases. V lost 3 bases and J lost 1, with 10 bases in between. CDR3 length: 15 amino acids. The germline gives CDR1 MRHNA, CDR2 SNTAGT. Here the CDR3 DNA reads TGTGCCAGCAGTGAAGAACTAGAGTCCTACAATGAGCAGTTCTTC. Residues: CASSEELESYNEQFF.

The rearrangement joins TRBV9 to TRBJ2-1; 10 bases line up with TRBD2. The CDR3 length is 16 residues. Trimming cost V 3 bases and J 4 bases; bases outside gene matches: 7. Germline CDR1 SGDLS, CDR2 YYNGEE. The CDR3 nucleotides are TGTGCCAGCAGCGGCCGACTAGCGGGCGTGTACAATGAGCAGTTCTTC. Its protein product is CASSGRLAGVYNEQFF.

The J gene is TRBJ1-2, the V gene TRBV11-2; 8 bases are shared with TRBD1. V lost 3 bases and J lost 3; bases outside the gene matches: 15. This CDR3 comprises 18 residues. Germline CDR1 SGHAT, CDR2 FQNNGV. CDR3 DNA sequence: TGTGCCAGCAGCTTCTCGGGACAGGTCTCACCCGGGGACTATGGCTACACCTTC. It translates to CASSFSGQVSPGDYGYTF.

The CDR3 DNA is TGTGCCAGCAGCCATCTGACAGGGGCAGCTCCCTTGATCTACGAGCAGTACTTC. Amino acid sequence: CASSHLTGAAPLIYEQYF. The rearrangement links TRBV21-1 to TRBJ2-7; the table names TRBD1, a call not compared with the DNA. TRBV21-1 is annotated as a pseudogene. This CDR3 is 18 amino acids long.

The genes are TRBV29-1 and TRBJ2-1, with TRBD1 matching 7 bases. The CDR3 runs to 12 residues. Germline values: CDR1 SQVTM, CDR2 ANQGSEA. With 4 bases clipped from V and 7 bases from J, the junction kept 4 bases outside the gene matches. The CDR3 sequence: CSVGDRWNEQFF. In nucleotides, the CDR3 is TGCAGCGTTGGGGACAGATGGAATGAGCAGTTCTTC.

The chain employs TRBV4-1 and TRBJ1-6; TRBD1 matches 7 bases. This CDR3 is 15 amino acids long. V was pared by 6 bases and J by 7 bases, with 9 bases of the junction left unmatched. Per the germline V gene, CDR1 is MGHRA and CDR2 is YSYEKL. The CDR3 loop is CASSYNTGANSPLHF. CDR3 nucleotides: TGCGCCAGCAGTTATAACACAGGGGCGAATTCACCCCTCCACTTT.

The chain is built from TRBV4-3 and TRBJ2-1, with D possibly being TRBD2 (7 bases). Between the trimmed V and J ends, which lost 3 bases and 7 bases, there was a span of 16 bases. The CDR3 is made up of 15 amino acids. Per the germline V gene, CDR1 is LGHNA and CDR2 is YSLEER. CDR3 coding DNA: TGCGCCAGCAGCCAGGCAGCGGGAACAGGGAATGAGCAGTTCTTC. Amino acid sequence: CASSQAAGTGNEQFF.

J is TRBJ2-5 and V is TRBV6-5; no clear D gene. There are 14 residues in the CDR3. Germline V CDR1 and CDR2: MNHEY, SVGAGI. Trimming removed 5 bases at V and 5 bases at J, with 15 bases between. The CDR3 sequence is CASSESPMRETQYF. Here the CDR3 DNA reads TGTGCCAGCAGTGAATCCCCAATGAGGGAGACCCAGTACTTC.

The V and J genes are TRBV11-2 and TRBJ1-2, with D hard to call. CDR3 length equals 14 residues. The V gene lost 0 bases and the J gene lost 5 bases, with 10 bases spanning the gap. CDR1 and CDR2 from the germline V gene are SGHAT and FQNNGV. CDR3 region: CASSLDAAAYGYTF. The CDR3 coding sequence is TGTGCCAGCAGCTTAGATGCGGCAGCTTATGGCTACACCTTC.

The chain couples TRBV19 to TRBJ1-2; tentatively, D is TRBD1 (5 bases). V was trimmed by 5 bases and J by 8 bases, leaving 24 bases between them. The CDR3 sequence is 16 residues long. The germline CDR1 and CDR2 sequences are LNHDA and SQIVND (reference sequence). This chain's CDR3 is CASSRTAGPPIGGYTF. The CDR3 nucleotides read TGTGCCAGTAGTCGCACGGCGGGGCCGCCGATCGGCGGCTACACCTTC.

In DNA form, the CDR3 reads TGCGCCAGCAGCCCTATCCTAACCCGGGACAGGGCCGCGGGAACTGAAGCTTTCTTT. Its translation: CASSPILTRDRAAGTEAFF. The chain has TRBV4-1 and TRBJ1-1, with 9 bases that match TRBD1. V shed 4 bases, J shed 5 bases, and the junction held 20 bases outside the gene matches. The CDR3 consists of 19 residues. CDR1 MGHRA and CDR2 YSYEKL come from the germline V gene.